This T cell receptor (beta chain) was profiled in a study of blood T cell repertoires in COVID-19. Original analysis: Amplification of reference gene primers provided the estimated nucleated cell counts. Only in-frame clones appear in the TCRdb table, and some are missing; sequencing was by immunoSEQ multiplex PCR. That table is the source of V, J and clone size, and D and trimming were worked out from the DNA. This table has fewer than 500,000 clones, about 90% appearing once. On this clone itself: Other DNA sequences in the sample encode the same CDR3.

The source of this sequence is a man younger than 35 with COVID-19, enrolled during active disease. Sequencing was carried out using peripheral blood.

The CDR3 loop is CASSRSGSSYEQYF. CDR3 coding DNA: TGTGCCAGTAGCAGAAGCGGGAGCTCCTACGAGCAGTACTTC. The chain uses TRBV19 and TRBJ2-7, with 8 bases aligning to TRBD2. Germline V gene sequence: CDR1 LNHDA, CDR2 SQIVND (reference sequence). J gave up 0 bases and V 6 bases, and 4 bases lay outside the gene matches. The CDR3 has 14 residues.